Included here is one T cell receptor beta chain sequence, with context. Its antigen remains unidentified. The data derive from a study of beta chain features in type 1 diabetes. Study-level background: On cell yields, gender and age, patients and healthy donors were similar.

Whole-study results and caveats: Within the patient group, naive, central memory and Treg TCRB repertoires appeared more similar to each other than within healthy donors. cDNA-based sequencing might over-represent cells highly expressing TCR.

The V and J ends lost 2 bases and 3 bases respectively, with 10 bases between them. The CDR3 is 14 amino acids. In germline, CDR1 is MNHNS, CDR2 SASEGT. Expressed TCRB transcripts got sequenced, as all isolated RNA was reverse transcribed. TCRdb keeps only in-frame clones here, not all; method: immunoSEQ multiplex PCR. The data contain 10,000 to 15,000 clones, roughly half of them singletons. The source material was stem cell memory CD4+ T cells from blood. The receptor comes from a man aged 18 to 29 in good health. The chain couples TRBV6-1 to TRBJ2-5; the D gene is possibly TRBD1 (6 bases). The CDR3 region has the DNA TGTGCCAGCAGTGAATTCGCAGGGGAAGAGACCCAGTACTTC. This codes for CASSEFAGEETQYF.